Each of the 16 T cell receptor beta chains below was sequenced from the same sample in a study of shared clonotypes between healthy human individuals. Using immunoSEQ multiplex PCR, the repertoire was profiled, and TCRdb retains in-frame clones only, with some absent. The sample includes 2.5 million or so clones, around 94% of them seen just once. Sequenced material: naive CD4+ T cells sorted from blood. Indicated subset: CD45RA+ positively selected. All receptors derive from a young man in good health.

Only one count was recorded for this clone. CDR3 loop: CASSDWVIGSSEQFF. The CDR3 region has the DNA TGTGCCAGCAGTGATTGGGTGATAGGGAGTAGTGAGCAGTTCTTC. The chain uses TRBV25-1 and TRBJ2-1; tentatively, D is TRBD2 (5 bases). The V end lost 3 bases, the J end lost 9 bases, and 18 bases lay between the germline ends. Germline CDR1 is MGHDK and CDR2 is SYGVNS. CDR3 length equals 15 residues.

J is TRBJ2-7 and V is TRBV10-3, with 11 bases fitting TRBD2. The V gene's germline CDR1 is ENHRY and CDR2 SYGVKD. V lost 0 bases and J lost 4; bases outside the gene matches: 2. This CDR3 region has 15 residues. The CDR3 nucleotides are TGTGCCATCAGTGAGTCGTCTAGCGGGGGGTACGAGCAGTACTTC. This translates into CAISESSSGGYEQYF.

The rearrangement uses TRBV23-1 and TRBJ2-3; TRBD2 is a possible D gene (5 bases). TRBV23-1 is treated as an ORF (open reading frame) with a function not yet certain. Trimming pared 0 bases from V and 2 bases from J, leaving 15 bases between. The CDR3 is 17 residues long. The CDR3 sequence: CASSQSGPGINTDTQYF. CDR3 DNA sequence: TGCGCCAGCAGTCAATCGGGCCCCGGGATCAACACAGATACGCAGTATTTT.

This chain uses TRBV9 with TRBJ1-2; TRBD1 matches at 10 bases. Germline V gives CDR1 SGDLS, CDR2 YYNGEE. V was pared by 4 bases and J by 5 bases, with 8 bases of the junction left unmatched. The CDR3 runs 15 residues. The CDR3 loop is CASSPRQGARYGYTF. As DNA, the CDR3 is TGTGCCAGCAGCCCCCGACAGGGGGCCAGGTATGGCTACACCTTC.

The chain recombines TRBV6-5 with TRBJ1-4, with TRBD1 matching 12 bases. Germline V CDR1 and CDR2: MNHEY, SVGAGI. There are 14 residues in the CDR3. The V gene end was trimmed by 4 bases and the J gene end by 10 bases; junction bases not matched to a gene: 4. The CDR3 region has the DNA TGTGCCAGCAGTTCCGGGACAGGGGGCGGAAAACTGTTTTTT. Its protein is CASSSGTGGGKLFF.

V and J are TRBV5-4 and TRBJ2-7; 8 positions match TRBD1. J lost 6 bases, V lost 4 bases, and 12 bases had no gene match. The CDR3 extends over 15 amino acids. Germline loops: CDR1 SGHNT, CDR2 YYREEE (reference sequence). For the CDR3, the DNA is TGTGCCAGCAGCCTTCTGGACAGGGATGGGGCCGAGCAGTACTTC. Amino acid sequence: CASSLLDRDGAEQYF.

The chain is built from TRBV11-1 and TRBJ2-7; D remains unclear. The CDR3 covers 15 residues. Between the trimmed V and J ends, which lost 5 bases and 2 bases, there was a span of 16 bases. Germline V lookup: CDR1 SGHAT, CDR2 FQDESV (reference sequence). In DNA form, the CDR3 reads TGTGCCAGCAGCCCCAGGCTGGCTCATACCTACGAGCAGTACTTC. Residues: CASSPRLAHTYEQYF.

DNA of the CDR3: TGTGCCAGCAGATGGGACAGAGGCGCCTACAATGAGCAGTTCTTC. Amino acid sequence: CASRWDRGAYNEQFF. This rearrangement joins TRBV6-1 to TRBJ2-1, with 7 bases that match TRBD1. The length of the CDR3 is 15 residues. Trimming took 6 bases from V and 2 from J; bases not matched to a gene: 7. Germline loops: CDR1 MNHNS, CDR2 SASEGT.

The chain is built from TRBV10-1 and TRBJ1-1; D may be TRBD1 (6 bases). Germline values: CDR1 WNHNN, CDR2 SYGVQD (reference sequence). Trimming pared 4 bases from V and 5 bases from J, leaving 17 bases between. The CDR3 runs to 15 residues. CDR3 sequence: CASSGDPGVCTEAFF. CDR3 sequence (DNA): TGCGCCAGCAGTGGAGATCCAGGGGTATGTACTGAAGCTTTCTTT.

This rearrangement joins TRBV14 to TRBJ2-7; D is perhaps TRBD2 (6 bases). Trimming took 1 base from V and 6 from J, leaving 25 bases between them. The CDR3 contains 18 residues. The germline V gene encodes CDR1 SGHDN and CDR2 FVKESK. The CDR3 loop reads CASSQVLGRRGPFGEQYF. The CDR3 coding sequence is TGTGCCAGCAGCCAAGTCCTAGGGAGGCGGGGTCCGTTCGGCGAGCAGTACTTC.

This rearrangement joins TRBV5-1 to TRBJ2-7; TRBD1 matches at 10 bases. The junction had 12 bases not matched to a gene; V was cut back by 0 bases and J by 6 bases. Germline lookup yields CDR1 SGHRS and CDR2 YFSETQ. The CDR3 has 17 residues. This chain's CDR3 is CASSLAPTGGSGSEQYF. Here the CDR3 DNA reads TGCGCCAGCAGCTTGGCCCCGACAGGGGGCTCAGGTTCCGAGCAGTACTTC.

The gene calls are TRBV7-3 and TRBJ2-1; TRBD2 matches 8 bases. V lost 5 bases to trimming and J lost 7 bases; unmatched junction nucleotides: 4. Germline-derived CDR1 and CDR2 are SGHTA and FQGTGA. This CDR3 is built from 13 residues. The CDR3 here is CASSLGLANEQFF. DNA of the CDR3: TGTGCCAGCAGCCTCGGACTAGCAAATGAGCAGTTCTTC.

The chain links TRBV18 to TRBJ2-7; D is perhaps TRBD2 (5 bases). Germline lookup yields CDR1 KGHSH and CDR2 LQKENI. The CDR3 sequence is 15 residues long. V shed 6 bases and J shed 0 bases, with 15 bases lying between them. CDR3 nucleotide sequence: TGTGCCAGCTCGGCGGGCGACGGCAGCTCCTACGAGCAGTACTTC. Protein sequence: CASSAGDGSSYEQYF.

The J gene is TRBJ1-5, the V gene TRBV30; D unclear. CDR1 is GTSNPN, CDR2 SVGIG, per germline (reference sequence). This CDR3 has 14 residues. V lost 2 bases, J lost 2 bases, and 10 bases lay in between. The CDR3 DNA follows: TGTGCCTGGAGTTCCGGGTTCCGCAATCAGCCCCAGCATTTT. This translates into CAWSSGFRNQPQHF. The complete variable domain, with remaining parts taken from reference TRBV30 and TRBJ1-5, reads SQTIHQWPATLVQPVGSPLSLECTVEGTSNPNLYWYRQAAGRGLQLLFYSVGIGQISSEVPQNLSASRPQDRQFILSSKKLLLSDSGFYLCAWSSGFRNQPQHFGDGTRLSIL.

V usage is TRBV5-1 and J usage is TRBJ2-7; D may match TRBD1 or TRBD2 (5 bases each). Trimming cost V 1 base and J 0 bases, with 11 bases left between them. Per the germline V gene, CDR1 is SGHRS and CDR2 is YFSETQ. This CDR3 is built from 15 residues. The CDR3 here is CASSLPGPSSYEQYF. CDR3 bases: TGCGCCAGCAGCTTGCCGGGGCCGAGCTCCTACGAGCAGTACTTC.

The chain joins TRBV20-1 to TRBJ2-1; D is undetermined. The germline gives CDR1 DFQATT, CDR2 SNEGSKA (reference sequence). The ends were cut back, 5 bases at V and 7 bases at J, with 6 bases in the middle. The CDR3 length is 10 residues. The CDR3 DNA follows: TGCAGTGCTTTCTCGAATGAGCAGTTCTTC. Its protein is CSAFSNEQFF.